These 19 T cell receptor beta chains were all obtained from the same sample, sequenced in a study of blood T cell repertoires in COVID-19. Measured with immunoSEQ multiplex PCR; TCRdb has only the in-frame clones, and not every one. The table lists 240,000 or so clones, around 89% of them singletons, with around 0.99% in the top ten. The sequenced material came from peripheral blood. The receptor set was obtained from a woman between 40 and 50 years old who had recovered from COVID-19.

The genes are TRBV3-1 (or the pseudogene TRBV3-2) and TRBJ2-3, with TRBD1 as a possible D gene (6 bases). V was shortened by 6 bases and J by 2 bases, with 15 bases between the two germline ends. Looked up from germline, CDR1 is LGHDT and CDR2 is YNNKEL (reference sequence). This CDR3 has 15 amino acids. CDR3 protein: CASRGDRLNTDTQYF. DNA of the CDR3: TGTGCCAGCAGAGGAGACAGGTTGAACACAGATACGCAGTATTTT.

This clone has a single count. The V and J genes are TRBV6-6 and TRBJ2-6; 11 nucleotides agree with TRBD2. Per germline, CDR1 MNHNY and CDR2 SVGAGI (reference sequence). The CDR3 consists of 17 residues. The V and J ends lost 5 bases and 3 bases, in that order; junction bases with no gene match: 6. The CDR3 spells CASSQLAGVVGANVLTF. CDR3 nucleotide sequence: TGTGCCAGCAGTCAACTAGCGGGAGTGGTTGGGGCCAACGTCCTGACTTTC.

The rearrangement uses TRBV13 and TRBJ2-1; unclear D gene. Looked up from germline, CDR1 is PRHDT and CDR2 is FYEKMQ (reference sequence). The V gene lost 5 bases and the J gene lost 0 bases, with 5 bases spanning the gap. The CDR3 is 13 residues long. The CDR3, as DNA: TGTGCCAGCAGCGGTAGCTCCTACAATGAGCAGTTCTTC. Its translation: CASSGSSYNEQFF.

The rearrangement joins TRBV11-2 to TRBJ2-1; unclear D gene. The CDR3 totals 13 residues. Germline CDR1 is SGHAT and CDR2 is FQNNGV. V was pared by 5 bases and J by 8 bases, with 13 bases between. DNA of the CDR3: TGTGCCAGCAGCCCAAACTCCGTGGATGAGCAGTTCTTC. It translates to CASSPNSVDEQFF.

This clone was counted only a few times. The J gene is TRBJ1-2, the V gene TRBV24-1; weak D call: TRBD1 (6 bases). V was clipped by 1 base and J by 3 bases, with 8 bases between them. The germline V gene encodes CDR1 KGHDR and CDR2 SFDVKD. The CDR3 is 14 residues long. CDR3 sequence (DNA): TGTGCCACCAGTGATTTTAACAGGGACTATGGCTACACCTTC. Encoded protein: CATSDFNRDYGYTF.

The chain uses TRBV3-1 (or the pseudogene TRBV3-2) and TRBJ1-4; D is undetermined. Germline V CDR1 and CDR2: LGHDT, YNNKEL (reference sequence). This CDR3 spans 12 amino acids. Trimming left V 0 bases short and J 8 bases short, with 4 bases between. The CDR3 nucleotides are TGTGCCAGCAGCCAAGATCGGGAAAAACTGTTTTTT. Its protein product is CASSQDREKLFF.

The chain is built from TRBV10-3 and TRBJ1-2; perhaps TRBD1 as D (6 bases). CDR3 length: 13 amino acids. Germline V CDR1 and CDR2: ENHRY, SYGVKD. Trimming pared 7 bases from V and 8 bases from J, leaving 17 bases between. The CDR3 DNA reads as TGTGCCATCACCCCAACAGGGATGGGCGGCTACACCTTC. Encoded protein: CAITPTGMGGYTF.

V and J are TRBV5-5 and TRBJ1-5, with 7 bases aligning to TRBD1. The CDR3 has 15 residues. CDR1 and CDR2 (germline): SGHKS, YYEKEE (reference sequence). The V and J ends lost 4 bases and 6 bases, in that order; junction bases with no gene match: 10. CDR3 bases: TGTGCCAGCAGCAGAGAGACAGGGAGTGGTCAGCCCCAGCATTTT. Translated, it gives CASSRETGSGQPQHF. Full variable domain (rest looked up from reference TRBV5-5 and TRBJ1-5): DAGVTQSPTHLIKTRGQQVTLRCSPISGHKSVSWYQQVLGQGPQFIFQYYEKEERGRGNFPDRFSARQFPNYSSELNVNALLLGDSALYLCASSRETGSGQPQHFGDGTRLSIL.

V gene TRBV7-9 combines with J gene TRBJ1-2; 10 nucleotides align to TRBD1. V lost 4 bases and J lost 2; bases outside the gene matches: 4. There are 15 residues in the CDR3. Germline V gene data show CDR1 as SEHNR and CDR2 as FQNEAQ (reference sequence). This chain's CDR3 is CASSSGQGMNYGYTF. DNA for the CDR3: TGTGCCAGCAGCTCGGGACAGGGGATGAACTATGGCTACACCTTC.

The genes are TRBV10-2 and TRBJ1-2; D possibly corresponds to TRBD1 (6 bases). Germline V gene sequence: CDR1 WSHSY, CDR2 SAAADI. V was shortened by 6 bases and J by 2 bases, with 19 bases between the two germline ends. CDR3 length: 16 amino acids. Written as DNA, the CDR3 is TGCGCCAGCAGCCCCGGGTGGGGACACCCAAACTATGGCTACACCTTC. The encoded protein is CASSPGWGHPNYGYTF.

The chain carries TRBV14 and TRBJ2-2; TRBD2 might be the D (6 bases). V was trimmed by 4 bases and J by 7 bases, leaving 13 bases between them. Germline CDR1 SGHDN, CDR2 FVKESK. CDR3 length: 14 residues. The CDR3 sequence: CASSPLETSGELFF. Written as DNA, the CDR3 is TGTGCCAGCAGCCCCCTGGAGACTAGCGGGGAGCTGTTTTTT. Based on the CDR3 plus reference TRBV14 and TRBJ2-2, the full variable domain is EAGVTQFPSHSVIEKGQTVTLRCDPISGHDNLYWYRRVMGKEIKFLLHFVKESKQDESGMPNNRFLAERTGGTYSTLKVQPAELEDSGVYFCASSPLETSGELFFGEGSRLTVL.

This rearrangement joins TRBV18 to TRBJ2-1, with 8 bases fitting TRBD2. Germline loops: CDR1 KGHSH, CDR2 LQKENI. V was clipped by 2 bases and J by 0 bases; unmatched bases: 3. This CDR3 comprises 16 residues. The CDR3 loop is CASSPTLAGSYNEQFF. The CDR3 nucleotides are TGTGCCAGCTCACCAACCCTAGCGGGCTCCTACAATGAGCAGTTCTTC.

A few counts support this clone. The J gene is TRBJ1-1, the V gene TRBV10-3, with D hard to call. Germline CDR1 and CDR2: ENHRY and SYGVKD. V lost 2 bases and J lost 1, with 5 bases in between. This CDR3 comprises 13 residues. In DNA form, the CDR3 reads TGTGCCATCAGTGAGGGTAGGAACACTGAAGCTTTCTTT. Its protein is CAISEGRNTEAFF.

The rearrangement uses TRBV6-5 and TRBJ2-7; TRBD1 matches 7 bases. CDR1 and CDR2 from the germline V gene are MNHEY and SVGAGI. This CDR3 region has 15 residues. The junction had 4 bases not matched to a gene; V was cut back by 0 bases and J by 2 bases. The CDR3 nucleotides read TGTGCCAGCAGTTACTCGAGGACAGGTACCTACGAGCAGTACTTC. Its translation is CASSYSRTGTYEQYF.

V is TRBV6-2 or TRBV6-3 and J is TRBJ2-1; 7 nucleotides agree with TRBD2. J gave up 5 bases and V 2 bases, and 6 bases lay outside the gene matches. This CDR3 spans 15 amino acids. CDR1 is MNHEY and CDR2 is SVGEGT in the germline V gene. For the CDR3, the DNA is TGTGCCAGCAGTTACAGGCTAGCGGCAGACAATGAGCAGTTCTTC. It codes for CASSYRLAADNEQFF.

This chain joins TRBV19 and TRBJ1-2; TRBD1 agrees at 7 bases. Germline assignment: CDR1 LNHDA and CDR2 SQIVND (reference sequence). Trimming took 6 bases from V and 1 from J; bases not matched to a gene: 5. CDR3 length: 14 residues. CDR3 DNA: TGTGCCAGTAGCCCAAGACAGGGTAACTATGGCTACACCTTC. Amino acids: CASSPRQGNYGYTF.

The J gene is TRBJ2-2, the V gene TRBV7-2, with 9 bases matching TRBD2. This CDR3 spans 16 amino acids. The V and J ends lost 1 base and 6 bases, in that order; junction bases with no gene match: 6. The V gene's germline CDR1 is SGHTA and CDR2 FQGNSA. The CDR3 is CASSLGGRGFPGELFF. Here the CDR3 DNA reads TGTGCCAGCAGCTTAGGCGGGAGGGGGTTCCCCGGGGAGCTGTTTTTT. Full variable domain (missing parts from reference TRBV7-2 and TRBJ2-2): GAGVSQSPSNKVTEKGKDVELRCDPISGHTALYWYRQSLGQGLEFLIYFQGNSAPDKSGLPSDRFSAERTGGSVSTLTIQRTQQEDSAVYLCASSLGGRGFPGELFFGEGSRLTVL.

The V gene is TRBV6-5, the J gene TRBJ1-6; a weak D match, TRBD1 (5 bases). Germline lookup yields CDR1 MNHEY and CDR2 SVGAGI. The CDR3 covers 16 residues. The V and J ends lost 0 bases and 6 bases respectively, with 12 bases between them. The CDR3 DNA follows: TGTGCCAGCAGTTACTCAACTGGAGGGGTTAATTCACCCCTCCACTTT. This gives the protein CASSYSTGGVNSPLHF.

J is TRBJ2-3 and V is TRBV2, with 9 bases matching TRBD2. The germline V gene has CDR1 SNHLY and CDR2 FYNNEI. The CDR3 length is 15 residues. The junction had 10 bases not matched to a gene; V was cut back by 11 bases and J by 1 base. CDR3 nucleotides: TGTGCCGCCGCCAGGGTAGCGGGAGGCACAGATACGCAGTATTTT. Translated: CAAARVAGGTDTQYF.